The next 27 T cell receptor beta chains were all read from a single sample in a study of cytomegalovirus exposure and HLA in healthy donors. Method: immunoSEQ multiplex PCR; TCRdb's copy keeps in-frame clones and lacks some. Here the sample spans hundreds of thousands of clones, around nine tenths being singletons. Sequenced input: PBMCs. The source is a woman aged 18-30 years in good health and CMV-seronegative.

The gene calls are TRBV14 and TRBJ2-2, with a weak D call TRBD1 (7 bases). The V and J ends lost 6 bases and 4 bases respectively, with 18 bases between them. Germline V lookup: CDR1 SGHDN, CDR2 FVKESK. The CDR3 extends over 16 amino acids. CDR3 amino acids: CASRGGQALSTGELFF. The CDR3 DNA reads TGTGCCAGCAGGGGAGGACAGGCCCTAAGCACCGGGGAGCTGTTTTTT.

The chain combines TRBV6-6 with TRBJ2-7; possible D gene TRBD2, 6 bases. Germline values: CDR1 MNHNY, CDR2 SVGAGI (reference sequence). V lost 2 bases, J lost 3 bases, and 17 bases lay in between. The CDR3 is made up of 16 amino acids. This CDR3 reads CASSYGLGGRSYEQYF. In nucleotides, the CDR3 is TGTGCCAGCAGTTACGGCCTCGGGGGAAGAAGCTACGAGCAGTACTTC.

The chain employs TRBV30 and TRBJ1-2, with D possibly matching TRBD1 (6 bases). CDR3 size: 15 residues. The V end lost 3 bases, the J end lost 2 bases, and 16 bases lay between the germline ends. Germline CDR1 is GTSNPN and CDR2 is SVGIG (reference sequence). The CDR3: CAWRSPGQPNYGYTF. For the CDR3, the DNA is TGTGCCTGGAGAAGCCCCGGACAGCCAAACTATGGCTACACCTTC.

The rearrangement joins TRBV5-4 to TRBJ2-4, with 8 nucleotides matching TRBD2. Germline CDR1 SGHNT, CDR2 YYREEE (reference sequence). Losses at the gene ends were 2 bases for V and 0 bases for J; bases not matched to a gene: 13. The CDR3 contains 19 residues. The CDR3 region is CASSFLTTGRGVAKNIQYF. CDR3 sequence (DNA): TGTGCCAGCAGCTTTCTGACTACCGGGCGGGGGGTAGCCAAAAACATTCAGTACTTC.

The gene calls are TRBV10-1 and TRBJ2-3; 10 nucleotides line up with TRBD2. Germline V lookup: CDR1 WNHNN, CDR2 SYGVQD (reference sequence). The J segment lost 0 bases and the V segment lost 0 bases, leaving 3 bases of the junction unmatched. CDR3 length: 17 residues. This CDR3 is CASSESLTSGSTDTQYF. CDR3 nucleotide sequence: TGCGCCAGCAGTGAGTCCTTGACTAGCGGGAGCACAGATACGCAGTATTTT.

Details on this clone: Other DNA sequences of this sample code for an identical CDR3. V gene TRBV5-6 combines with J gene TRBJ2-7; 9 bases are a match to TRBD1. The germline V gene encodes CDR1 SGHDT and CDR2 YYEEEE. V lost 2 bases to trimming and J lost 4 bases; unmatched junction nucleotides: 4. The CDR3 runs to 14 residues. DNA of the CDR3: TGTGCCAGCAGCTTCGGGACAGGGTCGTACGAGCAGTACTTC. Encoded protein: CASSFGTGSYEQYF.

The chain combines TRBV9 with TRBJ2-3; D is unresolved. There are 14 residues in the CDR3. V was clipped by 2 bases and J by 2 bases, with 9 bases between them. Germline values: CDR1 SGDLS, CDR2 YYNGEE. The CDR3 here is CASSVQPHTDTQYF. The CDR3 bases are TGTGCCAGCAGCGTGCAACCACACACAGATACGCAGTATTTT.

J is TRBJ2-2 and V is TRBV7-6, with 12 bases identical to TRBD2. The CDR3 covers 17 residues. CDR1 is SGHVS and CDR2 is FNYEAQ in the germline V gene. V trimming: 5 bases; J trimming: 4 bases; junction bases outside the gene matches: 8. CDR3 loop: CASSQRLAGDTTGELFF. CDR3 bases: TGTGCCAGCAGCCAGAGACTAGCGGGAGACACCACCGGGGAGCTGTTTTTT.

The chain recombines TRBV5-1 with TRBJ2-6, with 10 bases aligning to TRBD1. The length of the CDR3 is 15 residues. Per the germline V gene, CDR1 is SGHRS and CDR2 is YFSETQ. Germline trimming cut 3 bases from V and 12 bases from J; bases unmatched to any gene: 9. CDR3 in amino acids: CASSSHAGTGVVLTF. In DNA, the CDR3 is TGCGCCAGCAGCTCGCATGCCGGGACAGGGGTCGTCCTGACTTTC.

The J gene is TRBJ2-7, the V gene TRBV28; D not certain. The V gene lost 1 base and the J gene lost 5 bases, with 9 bases spanning the gap. The CDR3 is 13 residues long. Germline-derived CDR1 and CDR2 are MDHEN and SYDVKM. CDR3 sequence: CASSLYPRDEQYF. CDR3 sequence (DNA): TGTGCCAGCAGTTTATACCCCCGGGACGAGCAGTACTTC.

The chain recombines TRBV14 with TRBJ1-3; 8 bases are a match to TRBD1. CDR1 and CDR2 from the germline V gene are SGHDN and FVKESK. The length of the CDR3 is 17 residues. The V gene end was trimmed by 0 bases and the J gene end by 7 bases; junction bases not matched to a gene: 11. This CDR3 reads CASSQDRRGRPRNTIYF. The CDR3 DNA follows: TGTGCCAGCAGCCAAGATCGCAGGGGGCGGCCTCGGAACACCATATATTTT.

J is TRBJ1-4 and V is TRBV5-4; unclear D gene. The germline gives CDR1 SGHNT, CDR2 YYREEE (reference sequence). The germline V and J ends were trimmed by 3 bases and 8 bases, with 17 bases remaining between them. CDR3 length equals 15 residues. CDR3 in amino acids: CASSSDPGLGEKLFF. CDR3 DNA sequence: TGTGCCAGCAGCTCCGACCCGGGGTTGGGGGAAAAACTGTTTTTT.

The rearrangement joins TRBV6-4 to TRBJ2-1; 9 positions agree with TRBD2. Germline CDR1 and CDR2: MRHNA and SNTAGT. Trimming cost V 3 bases and J 7 bases; bases outside gene matches: 10. The CDR3 length is 16 residues. CDR3 amino acids: CASSEGVGSGRNEQFF. In DNA, the CDR3 is TGTGCCAGCAGTGAAGGGGTAGGTAGCGGGAGAAATGAGCAGTTCTTC.

In this sample, this clone turned up a few times. V usage is TRBV25-1 and J usage is TRBJ2-7, with 7 bases that match TRBD1. The CDR3 runs 14 residues. Germline assignment: CDR1 MGHDK and CDR2 SYGVNS. Trimming at V came to 3 bases and at J to 3 bases, leaving 5 bases not matched to a gene. This CDR3 is CASSDQGEIYEQYF. The CDR3 DNA is TGTGCCAGCAGTGACCAGGGGGAAATCTACGAGCAGTACTTC.

The genes are TRBV27 and TRBJ2-1; no reliable D call. The CDR3 runs to 17 residues. Trimming left V 2 bases short and J 0 bases short, with 14 bases between. Per germline, CDR1 MNHEY and CDR2 SMNVEV (reference sequence). CDR3 sequence reads: CASSLSSPLLSYNEQFF. The CDR3 DNA follows: TGTGCCAGCAGTTTAAGTTCCCCGTTACTCTCCTACAATGAGCAGTTCTTC.

The rearrangement links TRBV6-6 to TRBJ1-4; 10 bases align to TRBD1. V lost 4 bases, J lost 6 bases, and 5 bases stayed unmatched. The CDR3 has 15 amino acids. The germline V gene has CDR1 MNHNY and CDR2 SVGAGI (reference sequence). The CDR3 here is CASSFRQGADEKLFF. CDR3 bases: TGTGCCAGCAGTTTCAGACAGGGGGCCGATGAAAAACTGTTTTTT.

V usage is TRBV6-5 and J usage is TRBJ1-2; 7 bases are a match to TRBD1. Germline assignment: CDR1 MNHEY and CDR2 SVGAGI. The V and J ends lost 8 bases and 4 bases, in that order; junction bases with no gene match: 10. The CDR3 is 14 amino acids. The CDR3 nucleotides read TGTGCCAGCGGCCGGTTAGGGGGCGGCTATGGCTACACCTTC. Its translation is CASGRLGGGYGYTF.

The chain is built from TRBV14 and TRBJ2-7; the D gene is possibly TRBD2 (5 bases). The CDR3 totals 15 residues. Germline CDR1 is SGHDN and CDR2 is FVKESK. Trimming left V 5 bases short and J 0 bases short, with 14 bases between. CDR3 amino acids: CASSWGRGNSYEQYF. The DNA for the CDR3 is TGTGCCAGCAGCTGGGGTCGGGGAAACTCCTACGAGCAGTACTTC.

This clone was observed once. The V gene is TRBV2, the J gene TRBJ2-4, with 11 bases lining up with TRBD2. V shed 4 bases and J 7 bases; nucleotides not matched to a gene: 6. The CDR3 covers 15 residues. Germline-derived CDR1 and CDR2 are SNHLY and FYNNEI. The CDR3: CASSVKLAGVNIQYF. DNA of the CDR3: TGTGCCAGCAGTGTTAAACTAGCGGGAGTGAACATTCAGTACTTC. Drawing the rest from reference TRBV2 and TRBJ2-4, the complete variable domain is EPEVTQTPSHQVTQMGQEVILRCVPISNHLYFYWYRQILGQKVEFLVSFYNNEISEKSEIFDDQFSVERPDGSNFTLKIRSTKLEDSAMYFCASSVKLAGVNIQYFGAGTRLSVL.

V and J are TRBV11-1 and TRBJ1-1; D gene unclear. CDR3 length equals 12 residues. Germline CDR1 SGHAT, CDR2 FQDESV (reference sequence). The germline V and J ends were trimmed by 6 bases and 1 base, with 6 bases remaining between them. The CDR3 reads CASRGRNTEAFF. The CDR3, as DNA: TGTGCCAGCAGGGGCAGGAACACTGAAGCTTTCTTT.

The chain employs TRBV27 and TRBJ1-1; the D is unclear. CDR3 length: 13 residues. The ends were cut back, 3 bases at V and 8 bases at J, with 13 bases in the middle. The germline gives CDR1 MNHEY, CDR2 SMNVEV (reference sequence). The CDR3 sequence is CASSLGRTAEAFF. As DNA, the CDR3 is TGTGCCAGCAGTTTGGGGAGGACCGCGGAAGCTTTCTTT.

The table lists this clone with a count of one. The chain combines TRBV21-1 with TRBJ2-7; the listed D gene, TRBD1, was not tested against the DNA. TRBV21-1 is recorded as a pseudogene. The CDR3 extends over 16 amino acids. CDR3: CASSKVDSGGPYEQYF. The CDR3 bases are TGTGCCAGCAGCAAAGTGGACAGCGGAGGACCCTACGAGCAGTACTTC.

The chain recombines TRBV5-1 with TRBJ1-5; D gene ambiguous. Trimming cost V 2 bases and J 2 bases, with 8 bases left between them. CDR3 length: 14 residues. Germline lookup yields CDR1 SGHRS and CDR2 YFSETQ. DNA of the CDR3: TGCGCCAGCAGCTTAAGCGTGGGCAATCAGCCCCAGCATTTT. It is translated as CASSLSVGNQPQHF.

This clone showed up just once. The gene calls are TRBV10-3 and TRBJ2-1, with 11 bases fitting TRBD2. The germline gives CDR1 ENHRY, CDR2 SYGVKD. The CDR3 contains 15 residues. The J segment lost 5 bases and the V segment lost 4 bases, leaving 4 bases of the junction unmatched. For the CDR3, the DNA is TGTGCCATCAGTGTGGGACTAGCGGATAACAATGAGCAGTTCTTC. This sequence encodes CAISVGLADNNEQFF.

The chain combines TRBV10-3 with TRBJ2-7, with 10 bases identical to TRBD1. The V gene end was trimmed by 6 bases and the J gene end by 2 bases; junction bases not matched to a gene: 4. The CDR3 extends over 14 amino acids. CDR1 ENHRY and CDR2 SYGVKD come from the germline V gene. This chain's CDR3 is CAIRRGTGAYEQYF. CDR3 coding DNA: TGTGCCATCAGGAGGGGGACAGGGGCCTACGAGCAGTACTTC.

The chain joins TRBV30 to TRBJ2-3; D remains unclear. Germline V CDR1 and CDR2: GTSNPN, SVGIG (reference sequence). The germline V and J ends were trimmed by 4 bases and 0 bases, with 2 bases remaining between them. The CDR3 totals 11 residues. The CDR3 DNA is TGTGCCTGGACTAGCACAGATACGCAGTATTTT. It translates to CAWTSTDTQYF.

The J gene is TRBJ2-3, the V gene TRBV5-1; D is undetermined. V lost 2 bases and J lost 0, with 7 bases in between. Germline V CDR1 and CDR2: SGHRS, YFSETQ. This CDR3 contains 14 residues. In DNA, the CDR3 is TGCGCCAGCAGCTTCCAGACTAGCACAGATACGCAGTATTTT. Protein product: CASSFQTSTDTQYF.